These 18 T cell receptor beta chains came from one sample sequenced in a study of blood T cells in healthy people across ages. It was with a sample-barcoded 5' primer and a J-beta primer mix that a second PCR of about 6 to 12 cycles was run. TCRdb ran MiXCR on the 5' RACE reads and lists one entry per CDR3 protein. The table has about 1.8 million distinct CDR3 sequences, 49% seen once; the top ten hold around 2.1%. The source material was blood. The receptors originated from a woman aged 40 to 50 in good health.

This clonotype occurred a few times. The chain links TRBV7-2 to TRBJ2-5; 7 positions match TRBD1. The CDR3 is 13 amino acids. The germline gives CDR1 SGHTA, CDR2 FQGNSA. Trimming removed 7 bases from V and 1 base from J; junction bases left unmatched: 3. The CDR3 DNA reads TGTGCCAGCAAAGGGGACAGCCAAGAGACCCAGTACTTC. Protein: CASKGDSQETQYF.

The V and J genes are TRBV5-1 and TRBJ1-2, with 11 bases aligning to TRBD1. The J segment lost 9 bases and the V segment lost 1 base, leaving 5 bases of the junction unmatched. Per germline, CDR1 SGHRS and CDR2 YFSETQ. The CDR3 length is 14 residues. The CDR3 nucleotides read TGCGCCAGCAGCTTGCCCGGGACAGGGGGGCGCTACACCTTC. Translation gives CASSLPGTGGRYTF.

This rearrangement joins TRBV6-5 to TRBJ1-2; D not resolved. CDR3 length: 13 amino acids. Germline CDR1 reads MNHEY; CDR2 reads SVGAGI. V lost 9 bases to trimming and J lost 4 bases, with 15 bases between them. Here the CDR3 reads CASRAGPTYGYTF. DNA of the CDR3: TGTGCCAGTAGGGCAGGACCTACCTATGGCTACACCTTC.

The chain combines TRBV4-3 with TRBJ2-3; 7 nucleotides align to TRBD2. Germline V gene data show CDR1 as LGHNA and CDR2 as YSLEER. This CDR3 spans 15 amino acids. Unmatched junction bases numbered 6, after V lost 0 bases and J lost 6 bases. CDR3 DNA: TGCGCCAGCAGCCAAGATGAAGGACTAGTGGATACGCAGTATTTT. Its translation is CASSQDEGLVDTQYF.

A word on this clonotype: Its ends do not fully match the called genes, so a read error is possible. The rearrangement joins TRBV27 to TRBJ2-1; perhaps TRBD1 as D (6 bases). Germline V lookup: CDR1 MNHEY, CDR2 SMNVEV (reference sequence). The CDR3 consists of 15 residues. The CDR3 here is CASSSSDSQYNEQFF. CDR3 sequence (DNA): TGTGCCAGCAGTTCGTCGGACAGCCAATACAATGAACAGTTCTTC.

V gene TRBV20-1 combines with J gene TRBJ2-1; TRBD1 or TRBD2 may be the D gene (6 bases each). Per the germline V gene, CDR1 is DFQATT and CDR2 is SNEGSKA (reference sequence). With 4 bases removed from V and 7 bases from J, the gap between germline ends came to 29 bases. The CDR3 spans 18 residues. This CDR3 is CSAIFGGLNRAIGNEQFF. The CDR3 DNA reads TGCAGTGCTATATTTGGGGGGCTAAACCGCGCGATAGGGAATGAGCAGTTCTTC.

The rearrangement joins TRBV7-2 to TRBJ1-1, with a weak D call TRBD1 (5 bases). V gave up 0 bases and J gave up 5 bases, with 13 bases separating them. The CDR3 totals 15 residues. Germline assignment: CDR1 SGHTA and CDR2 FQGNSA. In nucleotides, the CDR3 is TGTGCCAGCAGCTTAGCGCTGGGGCACGGGACTGAAGCTTTCTTT. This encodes CASSLALGHGTEAFF.

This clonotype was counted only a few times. The CDR3 here is CASKIYRTGAYEQYF. CDR3 nucleotide sequence: TGTGCCAGTAAGATTTATCGGACAGGGGCCTACGAGCAGTACTTC. This sequence joins TRBV27 and TRBJ2-7, with TRBD1 identical over 9 bases. After removal of 9 bases from V and 2 bases from J, the junction contained 11 bases not matched to a gene. This CDR3 contains 15 residues. The germline V gene has CDR1 MNHEY and CDR2 SMNVEV (reference sequence).

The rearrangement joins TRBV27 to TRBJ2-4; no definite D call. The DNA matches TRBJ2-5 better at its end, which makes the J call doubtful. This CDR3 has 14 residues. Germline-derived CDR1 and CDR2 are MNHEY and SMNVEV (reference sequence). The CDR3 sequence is CASRLAMSFETQYF. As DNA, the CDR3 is TGTGCCAGCCGATTAGCCATGTCTTTTGAGACCCAGTACTTC.

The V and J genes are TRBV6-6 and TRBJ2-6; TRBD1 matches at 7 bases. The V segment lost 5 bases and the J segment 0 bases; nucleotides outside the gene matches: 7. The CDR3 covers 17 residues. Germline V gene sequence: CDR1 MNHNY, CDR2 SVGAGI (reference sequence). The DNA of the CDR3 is TGTGCCAGCAGTACCATACAGGGGCGCTCTGGGGCCAACGTCCTGACTTTC. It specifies CASSTIQGRSGANVLTF.

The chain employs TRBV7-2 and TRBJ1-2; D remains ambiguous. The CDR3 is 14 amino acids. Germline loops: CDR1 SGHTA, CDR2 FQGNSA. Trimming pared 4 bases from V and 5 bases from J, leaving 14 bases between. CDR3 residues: CASSSGKGLYGYTF. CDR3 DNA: TGTGCCAGCAGCTCCGGCAAGGGCTTATATGGCTACACCTTC.

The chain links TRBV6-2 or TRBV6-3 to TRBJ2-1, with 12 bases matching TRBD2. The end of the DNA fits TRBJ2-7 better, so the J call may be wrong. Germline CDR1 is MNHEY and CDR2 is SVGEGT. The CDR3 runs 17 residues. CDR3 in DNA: TGTGCCAGCAGTTACTCGGGACTAGCGGGCCTGTACAATGAGCAGTACTTC. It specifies CASSYSGLAGLYNEQYF.

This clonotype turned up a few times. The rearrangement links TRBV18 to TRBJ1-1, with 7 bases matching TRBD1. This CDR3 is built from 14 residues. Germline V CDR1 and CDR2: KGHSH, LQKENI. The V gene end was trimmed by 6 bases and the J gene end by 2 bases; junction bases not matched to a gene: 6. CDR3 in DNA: TGTGCCAGCTCCCCTGACAGGGCAAACACTGAAGCTTTCTTT. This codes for CASSPDRANTEAFF. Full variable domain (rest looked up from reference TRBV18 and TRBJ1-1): NAGVMQNPRHLVRRRGQEARLRCSPMKGHSHVYWYRQLPEEGLKFMVYLQKENIIDESGMPKERFSAEFPKEGPSILRIQQVVRGDSAAYFCASSPDRANTEAFFGQGTRLTVV.

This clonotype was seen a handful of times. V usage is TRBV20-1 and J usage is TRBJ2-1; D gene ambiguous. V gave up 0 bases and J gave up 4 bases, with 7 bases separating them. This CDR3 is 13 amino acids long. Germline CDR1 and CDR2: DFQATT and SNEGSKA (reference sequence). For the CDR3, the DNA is TGCAGTGCTAGAGATCCCAGATACAATGAGCAGTTCTTC. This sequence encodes CSARDPRYNEQFF.

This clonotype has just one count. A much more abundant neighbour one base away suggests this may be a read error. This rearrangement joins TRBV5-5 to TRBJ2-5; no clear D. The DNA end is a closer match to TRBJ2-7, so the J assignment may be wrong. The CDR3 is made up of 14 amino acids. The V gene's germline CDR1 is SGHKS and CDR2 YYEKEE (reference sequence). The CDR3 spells CASSVSQYGYEQYF. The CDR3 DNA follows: TGTGCCAGCAGCGTGAGCCAGTACGGGTACGAGCAGTACTTC.

In DNA, the CDR3 is TGCGCCAGCAGCTTCTTGGGGGAGCAACTTCGTGAGCAGTTCTTC. Protein sequence: CASSFLGEQLREQFF. V usage is TRBV5-1 and J usage is TRBJ2-1; D is tentatively TRBD1 or TRBD2 (5 bases each). This CDR3 contains 15 residues. CDR1 SGHRS and CDR2 YFSETQ come from the germline V gene. Trimming took off 2 bases at V and 9 bases at J, with 18 bases between the two ends.

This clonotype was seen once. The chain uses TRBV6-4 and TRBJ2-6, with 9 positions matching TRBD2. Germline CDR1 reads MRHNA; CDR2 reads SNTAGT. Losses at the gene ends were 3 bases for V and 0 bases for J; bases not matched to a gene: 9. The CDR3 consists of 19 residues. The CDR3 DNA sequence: TGTGCCAGCAGTGAAAAGGAGGCGGGGGGGCCCTCTGGGGCCAACGTCCTGACTTTC. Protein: CASSEKEAGGPSGANVLTF.

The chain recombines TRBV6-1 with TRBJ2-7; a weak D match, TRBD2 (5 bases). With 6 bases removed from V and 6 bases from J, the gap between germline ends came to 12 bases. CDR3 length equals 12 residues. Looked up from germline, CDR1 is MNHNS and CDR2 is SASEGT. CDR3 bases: TGTGCCAGCAGAACTAGATCTTCCGAGCAGTACTTC. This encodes CASRTRSSEQYF.